This entry is about one T cell receptor (beta chain). What it recognizes is unknown. With 60 Vbeta and 13 Jbeta primers, the PCR was carried out. TCRdb's copy holds only in-frame clones and misses some; the assay was immunoSEQ multiplex PCR. The sample consists of about 92,000 clones, over 75% of them appearing once. Germline lookup yields CDR1 LNHDA and CDR2 SQIVND (reference sequence). The CDR3 is 14 amino acids. V was cut by 10 bases and J by 0 bases, with 12 bases left in between. The entry originates in a study of cytomegalovirus exposure and HLA in healthy donors. The study's findings and limits: Later analysis suggested links between common viral pathogens and several top significant clusters.

Sample: PBMCs. The TCR sequence derives from a girl aged 2 to 9 in good health and CMV-seropositive. The V call is TRBV19, the J call TRBJ2-2, with D maybe TRBD1 (6 bases). The chain's CDR3 is CATSDRPNTGELFF. CDR3 coding DNA: TGTGCCACCTCAGACAGGCCGAACACCGGGGAGCTGTTTTTT.